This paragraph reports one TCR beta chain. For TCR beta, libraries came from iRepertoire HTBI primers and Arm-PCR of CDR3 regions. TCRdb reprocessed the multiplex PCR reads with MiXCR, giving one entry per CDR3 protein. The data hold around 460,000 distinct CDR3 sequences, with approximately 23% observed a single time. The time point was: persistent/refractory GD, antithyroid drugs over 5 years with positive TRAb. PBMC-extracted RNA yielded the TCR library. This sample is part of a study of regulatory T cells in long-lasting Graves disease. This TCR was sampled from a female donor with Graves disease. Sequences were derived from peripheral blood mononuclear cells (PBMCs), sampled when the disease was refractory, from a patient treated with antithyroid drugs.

CDR3 region: CASSTLAGEYEQYF. The CDR3 DNA reads TGTGCCAGTAGTACCCTAGCGGGAGAGTATGAGCAGTACTTC. The chain links TRBV19 to TRBJ2-7; 10 nucleotides align to TRBD2. Per the germline V gene, CDR1 is LNHDA and CDR2 is SQIVND (reference sequence). This CDR3 has 14 residues. V shed 4 bases and J 7 bases; nucleotides not matched to a gene: 7.